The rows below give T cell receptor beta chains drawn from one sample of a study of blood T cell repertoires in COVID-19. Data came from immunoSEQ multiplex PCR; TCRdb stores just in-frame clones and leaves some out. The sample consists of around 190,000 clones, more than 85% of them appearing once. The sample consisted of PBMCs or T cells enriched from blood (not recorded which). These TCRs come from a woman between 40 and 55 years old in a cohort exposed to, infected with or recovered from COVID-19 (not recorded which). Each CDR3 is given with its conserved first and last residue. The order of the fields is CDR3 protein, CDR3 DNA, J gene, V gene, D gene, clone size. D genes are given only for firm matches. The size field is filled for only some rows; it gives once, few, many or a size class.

CDR3 protein: CASSPTQGKSYGYTF
CDR3 DNA: TGTGCCAGCAGCCCTACTCAGGGGAAGAGCTATGGCTACACCTTC
J gene: TRBJ1-2
V gene: TRBV5-4
D gene: .
clone size: .

CDR3 protein: CASSFVREETQYF
CDR3 DNA: TGTGCCAGCAGTTTTGTCAGGGAAGAGACCCAGTACTTC
J gene: TRBJ2-5
V gene: TRBV27
D gene: .
clone size: .

CDR3 protein: CASSVATNNYGYTF
CDR3 DNA: TGTGCCAGCAGCGTAGCTACCAATAACTATGGCTACACCTTC
J gene: TRBJ1-2
V gene: TRBV9
D gene: .
clone size: .

CDR3 protein: CASRQGRPYGYTF
CDR3 DNA: TGTGCCAGTAGACAGGGACGCCCGTATGGCTACACCTTC
J gene: TRBJ1-2
V gene: TRBV19
D gene: .
clone size: .

CDR3 protein: CASMPSGLPYNEQFF
CDR3 DNA: TGTGCCAGCATGCCCAGCGGGCTCCCCTACAATGAGCAGTTCTTC
J gene: TRBJ2-1
V gene: TRBV2
D gene: .
clone size: .

CDR3 protein: CASSLVGGQPQHF
CDR3 DNA: TGCGCCAGCAGCTTGGTGGGGGGACAGCCCCAGCATTTT
J gene: TRBJ1-5
V gene: TRBV5-1
D gene: .
clone size: .

CDR3 protein: CASWDSNTGELFF
CDR3 DNA: TGTGCCAGCTGGGACTCCAACACCGGGGAGCTGTTTTTT
J gene: TRBJ2-2
V gene: TRBV11-2
D gene: .
clone size: .

CDR3 protein: CASSRGRAGEQFF
CDR3 DNA: TGTGCCAGCTCACGTGGGAGGGCCGGTGAGCAGTTCTTC
J gene: TRBJ2-1
V gene: TRBV6-5
D gene: TRBD2
clone size: .

CDR3 protein: CASSLEAQGNYEQYF
CDR3 DNA: TGTGCCAGCAGCTTAGAGGCACAGGGGAACTACGAGCAGTACTTC
J gene: TRBJ2-7
V gene: TRBV11-2
D gene: TRBD1
clone size: .

CDR3 protein: CASSSTTGSVQFF
CDR3 DNA: TGTGCCAGCAGCTCAACAACAGGGTCCGTGCAGTTCTTC
J gene: TRBJ2-1
V gene: TRBV9
D gene: .
clone size: .

CDR3 protein: CASSSGTTERRTGELFF
CDR3 DNA: TGTGCCAGCAGCTCAGGGACAACCGAACGAAGAACCGGGGAGCTGTTTTTT
J gene: TRBJ2-2
V gene: TRBV7-9
D gene: .
clone size: once

CDR3 protein: CASSQPGLGFGLFF
CDR3 DNA: TGCGCCAGCAGCCAACCGGGACTGGGGTTTGGGCTGTTTTTT
J gene: TRBJ2-2
V gene: TRBV4-1
D gene: .
clone size: .

CDR3 protein: CASSFPDRVRGTPTF
CDR3 DNA: TGTGCCAGCAGTTTTCCAGACAGGGTCAGAGGCACTCCCACCTTC
J gene: TRBJ1-2
V gene: TRBV28
D gene: TRBD1
clone size: .

CDR3 protein: CASSWTSGGGTDTQYF
CDR3 DNA: TGTGCCAGCAGCTGGACTAGCGGGGGGGGCACAGATACGCAGTATTTT
J gene: TRBJ2-3
V gene: TRBV11-2
D gene: TRBD2
clone size: .

CDR3 protein: CSVRQSVTEAFF
CDR3 DNA: TGCAGCGTGAGGCAATCGGTCACTGAAGCTTTCTTT
J gene: TRBJ1-1
V gene: TRBV29-1
D gene: .
clone size: once

CDR3 protein: CASSLGLAGGYNEQFF
CDR3 DNA: TGCGCCAGCAGCTTGGGGCTAGCGGGGGGCTACAATGAGCAGTTCTTC
J gene: TRBJ2-1
V gene: TRBV5-1
D gene: TRBD2
clone size: .

CDR3 protein: CASSRGPGNQPQHF
CDR3 DNA: TGTGCCAGCTCCAGGGGTCCTGGCAATCAGCCCCAGCATTTT
J gene: TRBJ1-5
V gene: TRBV7-2
D gene: .
clone size: .

CDR3 protein: CASHSDLQKETQYF
CDR3 DNA: TGTGCCAGCCATTCGGACTTACAAAAAGAGACCCAGTACTTC
J gene: TRBJ2-5
V gene: TRBV10-3
D gene: .
clone size: .

CDR3 protein: CASSPTGTGVQPQHF
CDR3 DNA: TGTGCCAGCTCACCGACCGGGACAGGGGTACAGCCCCAGCATTTT
J gene: TRBJ1-5
V gene: TRBV18
D gene: TRBD1
clone size: .

CDR3 protein: CASSAGTSGTNTGELFF
CDR3 DNA: TGTGCCAGCAGCGCGGGGACTAGCGGAACGAACACCGGGGAGCTGTTTTTT
J gene: TRBJ2-2
V gene: TRBV9
D gene: TRBD2
clone size: .

CDR3 protein: CASSQDSGNTEAFF
CDR3 DNA: TGCGCCAGCAGCCAAGATTCGGGGAACACTGAAGCTTTCTTT
J gene: TRBJ1-1
V gene: TRBV4-1
D gene: .
clone size: few

CDR3 protein: CASRRDRYYEQYF
CDR3 DNA: TGTGCCAGCCGCCGGGACAGGTACTACGAGCAGTACTTC
J gene: TRBJ2-7
V gene: TRBV11-2
D gene: TRBD1
clone size: .

CDR3 protein: CAISFGKDEKLFF
CDR3 DNA: TGTGCCATCAGCTTCGGGAAGGATGAAAAACTGTTTTTT
J gene: TRBJ1-4
V gene: TRBV10-3
D gene: .
clone size: .

CDR3 protein: CASSYGQAGYGYTF
CDR3 DNA: TGTGCCAGCAGTTACGGGCAGGCGGGGTATGGCTACACCTTC
J gene: TRBJ1-2
V gene: TRBV6-5
D gene: .
clone size: .

CDR3 protein: CASKRELMNTEAFF
CDR3 DNA: TGTGCCAGCAAACGGGAGCTCATGAACACTGAAGCTTTCTTT
J gene: TRBJ1-1
V gene: TRBV6-5
D gene: .
clone size: .

CDR3 protein: CASSEGSFYGYTF
CDR3 DNA: TGTGCCAGCAGTGAGGGCAGTTTCTATGGCTACACCTTC
J gene: TRBJ1-2
V gene: TRBV2
D gene: .
clone size: .

CDR3 protein: CASSLEVPGNYGYTF
CDR3 DNA: TGTGCCAGCAGCTTAGAAGTGCCGGGTAACTATGGCTACACCTTC
J gene: TRBJ1-2
V gene: TRBV7-9
D gene: .
clone size: once

CDR3 protein: CASSEWTGQLDSPLHF
CDR3 DNA: TGCGCCAGCAGCGAATGGACAGGGCAACTCGATTCACCCCTCCACTTT
J gene: TRBJ1-6
V gene: TRBV5-1
D gene: TRBD1
clone size: .

CDR3 protein: CASSSPNRGQRAFF
CDR3 DNA: TGTGCCAGCAGCTCCCCGAACAGGGGGCAAAGAGCTTTCTTT
J gene: TRBJ1-1
V gene: TRBV7-2
D gene: TRBD1
clone size: .

CDR3 protein: CASRGTGWSTPYGYTF
CDR3 DNA: TGTGCCAGCAGGGGGACAGGATGGTCCACCCCCTATGGCTACACCTTC
J gene: TRBJ1-2
V gene: TRBV27
D gene: TRBD1
clone size: .

CDR3 protein: CASSTPTSGEQYF
CDR3 DNA: TGTGCCAGCAGCACACCGACCTCGGGGGAGCAGTACTTC
J gene: TRBJ2-7
V gene: TRBV7-9
D gene: .
clone size: .

CDR3 protein: CASSSGQRNGEQYF
CDR3 DNA: TGTGCCAGCTCATCGGGACAGCGGAACGGGGAGCAGTACTTC
J gene: TRBJ2-7
V gene: TRBV18
D gene: TRBD1
clone size: .

CDR3 protein: CAISVSRDREETQYF
CDR3 DNA: TGTGCCATCAGTGTCAGCCGGGACAGGGAAGAGACCCAGTACTTC
J gene: TRBJ2-5
V gene: TRBV10-3
D gene: TRBD1
clone size: .

CDR3 protein: CAISVNNSPLHF
CDR3 DNA: TGTGCCATCAGTGTAAATAATTCACCCCTCCACTTT
J gene: TRBJ1-6
V gene: TRBV10-3
D gene: .
clone size: .

CDR3 protein: CASSLGGGGLTEAFF
CDR3 DNA: TGCGCCAGCAGCTTGGGAGGCGGGGGGCTCACTGAAGCTTTCTTT
J gene: TRBJ1-1
V gene: TRBV5-1
D gene: .
clone size: .

CDR3 protein: CSVCPNTEAFF
CDR3 DNA: TGCAGTGTATGTCCGAACACTGAAGCTTTCTTT
J gene: TRBJ1-1
V gene: TRBV20-1
D gene: .
clone size: .

CDR3 protein: CASSVIGQAVDGYTF
CDR3 DNA: TGTGCCAGCAGCGTTATAGGACAGGCGGTTGATGGCTACACCTTC
J gene: TRBJ1-2
V gene: TRBV5-6
D gene: TRBD1
clone size: .

CDR3 protein: CASSQTLGGWETQYF
CDR3 DNA: TGTGCCAGCAGCCAAACCCTAGGGGGCTGGGAGACCCAGTACTTC
J gene: TRBJ2-5
V gene: TRBV4-2
D gene: TRBD1
clone size: .

CDR3 protein: CASSLSTGFTEAFF
CDR3 DNA: TGCGCCAGCAGCTTGAGTACAGGCTTTACTGAAGCTTTCTTT
J gene: TRBJ1-1
V gene: TRBV5-1
D gene: .
clone size: .

CDR3 protein: CASSVGSGSYEQYF
CDR3 DNA: TGTGCCAGCAGCGTAGGGAGCGGGTCCTACGAGCAGTACTTC
J gene: TRBJ2-7
V gene: TRBV9
D gene: .
clone size: .

CDR3 protein: CASSNPGQGTDTQYF
CDR3 DNA: TGCGCCAGCAGTAATCCGGGACAGGGAACAGATACGCAGTATTTT
J gene: TRBJ2-3
V gene: TRBV10-1
D gene: TRBD1
clone size: .

CDR3 protein: CASSKQGHEQYF
CDR3 DNA: TGTGCCAGCAGCAAACAGGGTCACGAGCAGTACTTC
J gene: TRBJ2-7
V gene: TRBV5-5
D gene: .
clone size: few

CDR3 protein: CASSLEYGQYYGYTF
CDR3 DNA: TGTGCCAGCAGCTTAGAATACGGACAGTACTATGGCTACACCTTC
J gene: TRBJ1-2
V gene: TRBV11-2
D gene: .
clone size: .

CDR3 protein: CASSWDITEAFF
CDR3 DNA: TGTGCCAGCAGCTGGGACATCACTGAAGCTTTCTTT
J gene: TRBJ1-1
V gene: TRBV7-9
D gene: .
clone size: .

CDR3 protein: CASSVVLAGGGEQFF
CDR3 DNA: TGTGCCAGCAGCGTTGTGCTAGCGGGAGGTGGAGAGCAGTTCTTC
J gene: TRBJ2-1
V gene: TRBV9
D gene: TRBD2
clone size: .

CDR3 protein: CASSDGTGRTQPQHF
CDR3 DNA: TGTGCCAGCAGCGACGGGACAGGGAGGACGCAGCCCCAGCATTTT
J gene: TRBJ1-5
V gene: TRBV3-1/TRBV3-2
D gene: TRBD1
clone size: .

CDR3 protein: CASRTAGTGDTEAFF
CDR3 DNA: TGTGCCAGCAGAACCGCCGGGACAGGGGACACTGAAGCTTTCTTT
J gene: TRBJ1-1
V gene: TRBV11-2
D gene: TRBD1
clone size: .

CDR3 protein: CASSAAPPGELFF
CDR3 DNA: TGTGCCAGCAGCGCGGCGCCTCCCGGGGAGCTGTTTTTT
J gene: TRBJ2-2
V gene: TRBV28
D gene: .
clone size: once